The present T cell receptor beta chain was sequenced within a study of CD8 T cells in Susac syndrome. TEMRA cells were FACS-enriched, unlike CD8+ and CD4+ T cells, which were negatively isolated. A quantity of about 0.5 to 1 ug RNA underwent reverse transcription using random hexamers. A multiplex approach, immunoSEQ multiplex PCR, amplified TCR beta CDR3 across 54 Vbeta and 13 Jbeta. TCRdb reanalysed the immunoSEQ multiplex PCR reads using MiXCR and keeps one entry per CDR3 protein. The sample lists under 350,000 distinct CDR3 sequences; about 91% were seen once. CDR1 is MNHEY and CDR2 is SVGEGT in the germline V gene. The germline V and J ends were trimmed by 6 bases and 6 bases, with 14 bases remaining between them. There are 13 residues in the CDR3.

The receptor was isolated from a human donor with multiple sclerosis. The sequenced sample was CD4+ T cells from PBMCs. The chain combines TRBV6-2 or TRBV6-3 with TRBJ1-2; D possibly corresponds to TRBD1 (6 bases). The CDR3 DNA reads TGTGCCAGCAGCACAGGGACCTGGAATGGCTACACCTTC. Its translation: CASSTGTWNGYTF.